Each of the 2 T cell receptor beta chains below was sequenced from the same sample in a study of monozygotic twins with inflammatory bowel disease. Reanalyzing the 5' RACE reads, TCRdb keeps one entry per CDR3 protein, without DNA. Across some 190,000 distinct CDR3 sequences, the top ten clones capture roughly 7.7% of the sample. Sequenced: blood. These receptors all stem from a human donor with ulcerative colitis or Crohn's disease, or a healthy co-twin of an affected twin (not recorded which).

The genes are TRBV4-1 and TRBJ1-5; no DNA is available, so the TRBD1 call from TCRdb remains unchecked. This CDR3 is built from 17 residues. Germline CDR1 reads MGHRA; CDR2 reads YSYEKL. The CDR3 sequence is CASSQEPRGLGNQPQHF.

The chain uses TRBV12-3 or TRBV12-4 and TRBJ2-7; TCRdb lists TRBD2, though no DNA is available to test this call. The CDR3 contains 13 residues. The CDR3 reads CASSPAMTYEQYF.